This TCR beta chain was sequenced during a study of T cell responses to AZD1222 COVID-19 vaccine. Regarding the study as a whole: Only after the peak T cell response were repertoires sampled. Following two doses of AZD1222, Spike-specific TCR breadth and depth rose. The study found vaccine-associated CD4 TCRs spanning spike, dominant at 160-218 and 743-854. Most donors were white British and more were female, and clonal diversity was possibly underestimated.

The method was immunoSEQ multiplex PCR; TCRdb's version includes in-frame clones alone and lacks a portion of them. The table shows fewer than 150,000 clones, with approximately 93% occurring only once. This clone appeared once. Its antigen is currently unknown. The germline gives CDR1 MGHRA, CDR2 YSYEKL. The V end lost 0 bases, the J end lost 8 bases, and 22 bases lay between the germline ends. The CDR3 is made up of 17 amino acids. The chain employs TRBV4-1 and TRBJ1-1, with D possibly TRBD1 on 6 matching bases. The source was peripheral blood, collected on day 0 of AZD1222 vaccination. The receptor was isolated from an adult in good health. CDR3 protein: CASSQDRYRDNGGEAFF. In DNA form, the CDR3 reads TGCGCCAGCAGCCAAGACCGCTACAGGGACAATGGGGGAGAAGCTTTCTTT.